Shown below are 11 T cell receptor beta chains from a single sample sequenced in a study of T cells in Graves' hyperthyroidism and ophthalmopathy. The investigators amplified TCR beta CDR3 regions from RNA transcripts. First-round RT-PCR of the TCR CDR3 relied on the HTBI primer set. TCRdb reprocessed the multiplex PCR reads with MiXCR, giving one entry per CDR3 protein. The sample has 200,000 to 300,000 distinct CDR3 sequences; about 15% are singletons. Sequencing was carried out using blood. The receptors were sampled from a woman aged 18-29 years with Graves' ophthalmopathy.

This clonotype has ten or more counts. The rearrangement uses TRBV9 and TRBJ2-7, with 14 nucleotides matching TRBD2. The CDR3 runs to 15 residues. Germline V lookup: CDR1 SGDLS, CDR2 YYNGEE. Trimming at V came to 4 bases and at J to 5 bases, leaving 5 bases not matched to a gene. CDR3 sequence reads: CASSPGLAGVDEQYF. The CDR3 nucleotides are TGTGCCAGCAGCCCGGGACTAGCGGGAGTAGACGAGCAGTACTTC.

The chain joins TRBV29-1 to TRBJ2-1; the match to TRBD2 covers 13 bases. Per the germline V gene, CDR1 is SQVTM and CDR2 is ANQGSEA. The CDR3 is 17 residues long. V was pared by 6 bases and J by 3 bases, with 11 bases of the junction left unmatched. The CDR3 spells CSVCLIGTSGNYNEQFF. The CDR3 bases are TGCAGCGTCTGTTTGATCGGGACTAGCGGGAACTACAATGAGCAGTTCTTC.

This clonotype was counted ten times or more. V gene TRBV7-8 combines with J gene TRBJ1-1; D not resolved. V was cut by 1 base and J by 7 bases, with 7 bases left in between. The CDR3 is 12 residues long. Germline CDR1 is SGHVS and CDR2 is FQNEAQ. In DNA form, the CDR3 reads TGTGCCAGCAGCTTAGTCCCCGGTGAAGCTTTCTTT. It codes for CASSLVPGEAFF.

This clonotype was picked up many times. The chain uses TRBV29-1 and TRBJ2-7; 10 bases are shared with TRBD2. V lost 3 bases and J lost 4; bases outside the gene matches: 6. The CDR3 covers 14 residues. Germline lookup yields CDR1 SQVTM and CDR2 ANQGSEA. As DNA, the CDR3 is TGCAGCGTTGATGGGCTAGCGGGGGTATACGAGCAGTACTTC. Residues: CSVDGLAGVYEQYF.

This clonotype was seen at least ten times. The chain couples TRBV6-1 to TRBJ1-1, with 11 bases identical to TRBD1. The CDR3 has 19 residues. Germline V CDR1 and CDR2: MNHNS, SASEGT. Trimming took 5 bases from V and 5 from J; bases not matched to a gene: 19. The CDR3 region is CASSPRLGGQGALRTEAFF. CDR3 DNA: TGTGCCAGCAGTCCCCGCCTAGGAGGACAGGGGGCTTTGAGGACTGAAGCTTTCTTT.

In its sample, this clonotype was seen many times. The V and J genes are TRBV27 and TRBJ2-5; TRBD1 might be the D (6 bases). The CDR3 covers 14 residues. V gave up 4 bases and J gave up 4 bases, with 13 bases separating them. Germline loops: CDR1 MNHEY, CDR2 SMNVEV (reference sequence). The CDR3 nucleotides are TGTGCCAGCAGTTCTACAGGGCGTCCAGAGACCCAGTACTTC. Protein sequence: CASSSTGRPETQYF.

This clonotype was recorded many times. For the CDR3, the DNA is TGCGCCAGCAGTCCGACAGCGCAAGAGACCCAGTACTTC. Residues: CASSPTAQETQYF. The chain carries TRBV5-1 and TRBJ2-5; D is perhaps TRBD1 (5 bases). CDR1 is SGHRS and CDR2 is YFSETQ in the germline V gene. The CDR3 is 13 residues long. The ends were cut back, 5 bases at V and 2 bases at J, with 10 bases in the middle.

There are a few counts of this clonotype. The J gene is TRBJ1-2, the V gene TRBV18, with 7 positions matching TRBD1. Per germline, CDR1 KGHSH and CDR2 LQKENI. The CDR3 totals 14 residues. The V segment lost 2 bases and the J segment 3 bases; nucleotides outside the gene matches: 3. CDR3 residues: CASSPGQADYGYTF. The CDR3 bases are TGTGCCAGCTCACCAGGACAGGCAGACTATGGCTACACCTTC.

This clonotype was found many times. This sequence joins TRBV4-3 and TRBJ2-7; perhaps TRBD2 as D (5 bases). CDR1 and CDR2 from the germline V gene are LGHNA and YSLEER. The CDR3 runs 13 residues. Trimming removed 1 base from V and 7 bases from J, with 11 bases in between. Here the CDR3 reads CASSQAGVGEQYF. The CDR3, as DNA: TGCGCCAGCAGCCAAGCCGGGGTCGGGGAGCAGTACTTC.

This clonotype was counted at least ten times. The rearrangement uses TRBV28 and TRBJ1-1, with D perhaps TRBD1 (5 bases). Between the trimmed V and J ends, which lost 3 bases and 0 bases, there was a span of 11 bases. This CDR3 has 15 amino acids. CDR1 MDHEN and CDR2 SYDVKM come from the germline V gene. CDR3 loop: CASSLIRALNTEAFF. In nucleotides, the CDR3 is TGTGCCAGCAGTTTGATCAGGGCTTTGAACACTGAAGCTTTCTTT.

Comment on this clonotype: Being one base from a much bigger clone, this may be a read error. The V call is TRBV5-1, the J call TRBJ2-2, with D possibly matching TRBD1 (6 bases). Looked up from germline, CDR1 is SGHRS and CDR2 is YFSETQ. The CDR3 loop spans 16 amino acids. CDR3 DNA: TGCGCCGGCAGCCCCGGACAGCGGCCGAACACCGGGGAGCTGTTTTTT. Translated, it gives CAGSPGQRPNTGELFF.